This T cell receptor (beta chain) originates from a study of shared clonotypes between healthy human individuals. Study-level background: For every donor, three CD4 naive, three CD4 memory, two CD8 naive and one CD8 memory plates were used. Regarding the study as a whole: Even with large depth, rarefaction showed that sorted-subset sequencing was incomplete.

A remark on this clone: Its antigen is unidentified. Other DNA sequences in the same sample also yield this CDR3.

Both subsets, CD45RA+ naive and CD45RA-negative memory, were split from the CD4+ cells. Libraries were prepared by immunoSEQ multiplex PCR; TCRdb keeps only in-frame clonotypes and omits some of them. The sample contains more than 2,000,000 clones, over 85% of which appear only once. Germline V gives CDR1 SGHRS, CDR2 YFSETQ. The CDR3 is made up of 17 amino acids. The V gene end was trimmed by 4 bases and the J gene end by 4 bases; junction bases not matched to a gene: 7. The sequenced material came from naive CD4+ T cells sorted from blood. Subset given: CD45RA+ positively selected. The chain couples TRBV5-1 to TRBJ2-6; 11 nucleotides align to TRBD1. The sequence was obtained from a man younger than 35 in good health. The CDR3 DNA follows: TGCGCCAGCAGCCTGGACAGGGGGCTGTCGGGGGCCAACGTCCTGACTTTC. This translates into CASSLDRGLSGANVLTF.